Listed here is a single T cell receptor beta chain. Its antigen is not known. The protocol was immunoSEQ multiplex PCR, while the TCRdb copy is restricted to in-frame clones and leaves out a portion. The sample has 300,000 to 400,000 clones; over 75% are singletons. Germline CDR1 MNHNS, CDR2 SASEGT. Trimming left V 6 bases short and J 2 bases short, with 14 bases between. CDR3 size: 16 residues. This sample is part of a study of cytomegalovirus exposure and HLA in healthy donors. Whole-study findings and limits: Researchers counted 180 or so TCR beta chains as cytomegalovirus-associated. The tendency of first-cohort TCR clusters to co-occur in the roughly 130 validation repertoires emerged from a later analysis.

The sequenced sample was PBMCs. The clonotype was recovered from a man aged 25 to 45 in good health and CMV-seronegative. V is TRBV6-1 and J is TRBJ2-6; D perhaps matches TRBD1 (6 bases). CDR3 loop: CASREQGSAGANVLTF. The CDR3 nucleotides are TGTGCCAGCAGAGAACAGGGATCGGCTGGGGCCAACGTCCTGACTTTC.